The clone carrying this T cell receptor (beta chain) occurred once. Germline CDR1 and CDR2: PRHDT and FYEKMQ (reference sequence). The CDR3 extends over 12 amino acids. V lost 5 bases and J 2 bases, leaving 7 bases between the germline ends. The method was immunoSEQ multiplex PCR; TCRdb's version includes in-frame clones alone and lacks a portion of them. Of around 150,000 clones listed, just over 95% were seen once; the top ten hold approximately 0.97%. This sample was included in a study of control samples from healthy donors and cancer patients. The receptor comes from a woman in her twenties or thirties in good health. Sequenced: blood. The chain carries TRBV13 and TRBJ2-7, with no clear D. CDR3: CASSPHTYEQYF. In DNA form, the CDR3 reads TGTGCCAGCAGCCCCCATACCTACGAGCAGTACTTC.